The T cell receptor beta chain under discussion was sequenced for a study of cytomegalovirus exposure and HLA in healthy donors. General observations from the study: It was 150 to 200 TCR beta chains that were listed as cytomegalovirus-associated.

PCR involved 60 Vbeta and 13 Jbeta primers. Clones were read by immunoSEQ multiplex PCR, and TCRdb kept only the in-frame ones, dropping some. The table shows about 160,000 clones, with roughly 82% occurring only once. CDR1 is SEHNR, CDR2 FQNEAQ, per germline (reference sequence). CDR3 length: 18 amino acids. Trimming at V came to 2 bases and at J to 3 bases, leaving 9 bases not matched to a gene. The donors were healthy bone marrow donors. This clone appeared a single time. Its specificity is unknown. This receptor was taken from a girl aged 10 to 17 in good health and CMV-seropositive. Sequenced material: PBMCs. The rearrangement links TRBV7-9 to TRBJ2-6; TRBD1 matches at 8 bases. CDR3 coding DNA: TGTGCCAGCAGCTTATTCTGGCAGGGGGCTGGTGGGGCCAACGTCCTGACTTTC. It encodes CASSLFWQGAGGANVLTF.